Sequencing of this T cell receptor beta chain was carried out in a study of blood T cell repertoires in COVID-19. V shed 6 bases, J shed 6 bases, and the junction held 7 bases outside the gene matches. The CDR3 has 15 amino acids. Looked up from germline, CDR1 is LGHNA and CDR2 is YSLEER. Per the study methods: Researchers report that nucleated cell counts were estimated from reference gene primer amplification. The repertoire was sequenced with immunoSEQ multiplex PCR; TCRdb's copy has only in-frame clones and lacks some. V and J calls and clone size are copied from that table; D and trimming were computed from the DNA. The data contain 200,000 or so clones, about 83% of them singletons. Recruited during active infection, patients (from Seattle) were subsequently followed longitudinally.

Specimen: peripheral blood. The chain has TRBV4-3 and TRBJ2-2; 10 nucleotides align to TRBD2. The receptor was derived from a person aged 65 to 85 with COVID-19, enrolled during active disease. The DNA of the CDR3 is TGCGCCAGCAGTCCTTTAGCGGGAGGTCCCGGGGAGCTGTTTTTT. This translates into CASSPLAGGPGELFF.